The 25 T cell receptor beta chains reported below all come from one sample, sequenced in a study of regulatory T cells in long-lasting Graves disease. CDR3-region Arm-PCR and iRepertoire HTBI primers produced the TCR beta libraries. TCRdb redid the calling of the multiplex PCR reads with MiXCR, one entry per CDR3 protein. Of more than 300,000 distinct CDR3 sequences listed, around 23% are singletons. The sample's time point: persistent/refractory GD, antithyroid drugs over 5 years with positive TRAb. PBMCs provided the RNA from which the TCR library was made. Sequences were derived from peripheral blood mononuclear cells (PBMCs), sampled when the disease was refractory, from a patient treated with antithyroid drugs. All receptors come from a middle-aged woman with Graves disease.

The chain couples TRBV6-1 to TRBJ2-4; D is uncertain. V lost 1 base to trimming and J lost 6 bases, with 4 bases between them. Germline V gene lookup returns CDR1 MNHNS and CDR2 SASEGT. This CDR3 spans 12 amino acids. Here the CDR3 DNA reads TGTGCCAGCAGTGAAGTTAGAAACATTCAGTACTTC. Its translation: CASSEVRNIQYF.

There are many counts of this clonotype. In nucleotides, the CDR3 is TGCGCCAGCAGCTTAACACAGGGGGTGAACACTGAAGCTTTCTTT. Translating it yields CASSLTQGVNTEAFF. The chain joins TRBV5-1 to TRBJ1-1, with 8 bases lining up with TRBD1. V gave up 2 bases and J gave up 0 bases; unmatched junction bases: 3. The germline gives CDR1 SGHRS, CDR2 YFSETQ. The CDR3 runs to 15 residues.

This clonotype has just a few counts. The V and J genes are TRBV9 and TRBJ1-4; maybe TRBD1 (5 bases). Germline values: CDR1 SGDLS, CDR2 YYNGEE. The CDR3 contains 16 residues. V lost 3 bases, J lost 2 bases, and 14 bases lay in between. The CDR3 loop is CASSADPGLTNEKLFF. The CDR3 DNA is TGTGCCAGCAGCGCGGACCCGGGACTCACTAATGAAAAACTGTTTTTT.

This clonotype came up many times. The CDR3 here is CASSSHGSNTEAFF. The DNA for the CDR3 is TGTGCCAGCAGCAGTCATGGGAGTAACACTGAAGCTTTCTTT. The rearrangement joins TRBV7-2 to TRBJ1-1; no clear D gene. The germline CDR1 and CDR2 sequences are SGHTA and FQGNSA. CDR3 size: 14 residues. Trimming stripped 5 bases from V and 2 bases from J, with 12 bases between.

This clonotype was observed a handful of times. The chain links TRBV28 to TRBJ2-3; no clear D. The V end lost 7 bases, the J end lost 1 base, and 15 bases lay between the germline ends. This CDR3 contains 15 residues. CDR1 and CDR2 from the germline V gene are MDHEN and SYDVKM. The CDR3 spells CASTRAFYGTDTQYF. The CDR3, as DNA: TGTGCCAGCACCCGGGCCTTCTATGGCACAGATACGCAGTATTTT.

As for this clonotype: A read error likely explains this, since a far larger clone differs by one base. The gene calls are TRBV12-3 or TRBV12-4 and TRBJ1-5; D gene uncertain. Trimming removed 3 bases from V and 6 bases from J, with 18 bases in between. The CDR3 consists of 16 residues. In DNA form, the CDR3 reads TGTGCCAGCAGTTTCTCGGCCCCAGAGTGCGGTCAGCCCCAGCATTTT. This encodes CASSFSAPECGQPQHF.

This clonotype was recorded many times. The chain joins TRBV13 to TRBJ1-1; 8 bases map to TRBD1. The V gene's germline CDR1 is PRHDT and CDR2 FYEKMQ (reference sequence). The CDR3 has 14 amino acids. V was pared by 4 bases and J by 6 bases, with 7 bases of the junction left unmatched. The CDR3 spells CASSSGTGPSEAFF. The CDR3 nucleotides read TGTGCCAGCAGCTCCGGGACAGGACCTTCTGAAGCTTTCTTT.

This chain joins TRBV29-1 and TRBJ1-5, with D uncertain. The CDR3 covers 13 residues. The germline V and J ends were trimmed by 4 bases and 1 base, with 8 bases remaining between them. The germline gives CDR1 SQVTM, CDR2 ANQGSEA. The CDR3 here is CSVASTSNQPQHF. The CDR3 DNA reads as TGCAGCGTTGCCTCTACCAGCAATCAGCCCCAGCATTTT.

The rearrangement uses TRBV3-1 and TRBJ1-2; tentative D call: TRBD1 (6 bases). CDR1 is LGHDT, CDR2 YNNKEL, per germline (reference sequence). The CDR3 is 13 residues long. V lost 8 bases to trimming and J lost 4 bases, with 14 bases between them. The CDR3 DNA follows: TGTGCCAGCTCAGGGGAAACCTCCTATGGCTACACCTTC. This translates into CASSGETSYGYTF. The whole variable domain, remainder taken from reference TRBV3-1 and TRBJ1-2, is DTAVSQTPKYLVTQMGNDKSIKCEQNLGHDTMYWYKQDSKKFLKIMFSYNNKELIINETVPNRFSPKSPDKAHLNLHINSLELGDSAVYFCASSGETSYGYTFGSGTRLTVV.

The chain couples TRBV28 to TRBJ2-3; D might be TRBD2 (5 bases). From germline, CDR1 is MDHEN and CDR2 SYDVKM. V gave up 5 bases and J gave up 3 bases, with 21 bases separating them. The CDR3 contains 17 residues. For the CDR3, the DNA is TGTGCCAGCAGTCAATTCCCCAGAGTAGCGTATACAGATACGCAGTATTTT. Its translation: CASSQFPRVAYTDTQYF.

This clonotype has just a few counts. This chain's CDR3 is CASSLISIGAETQYF. The CDR3 DNA sequence: TGCGCCAGCAGTTTGATTTCCATAGGAGCGGAGACCCAGTACTTC. V usage is TRBV5-1 and J usage is TRBJ2-5; D is ambiguous. This CDR3 is built from 15 residues. V was cut by 5 bases and J by 5 bases, with 19 bases left in between. Germline assignment: CDR1 SGHRS and CDR2 YFSETQ.

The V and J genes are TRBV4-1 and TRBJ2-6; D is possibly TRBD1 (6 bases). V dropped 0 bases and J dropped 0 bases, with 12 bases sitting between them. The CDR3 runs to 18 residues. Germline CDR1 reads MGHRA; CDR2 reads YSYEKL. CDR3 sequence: CASSQERQVISGANVLTF. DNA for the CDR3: TGCGCCAGCAGCCAAGAGCGACAGGTGATCTCTGGGGCCAACGTCCTGACTTTC.

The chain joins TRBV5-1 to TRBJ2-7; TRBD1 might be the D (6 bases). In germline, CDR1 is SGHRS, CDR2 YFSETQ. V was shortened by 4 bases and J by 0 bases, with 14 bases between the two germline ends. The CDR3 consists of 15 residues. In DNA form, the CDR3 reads TGCGCCAGCAGCAAAGGACAGTTATCCTCCTACGAGCAGTACTTC. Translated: CASSKGQLSSYEQYF.

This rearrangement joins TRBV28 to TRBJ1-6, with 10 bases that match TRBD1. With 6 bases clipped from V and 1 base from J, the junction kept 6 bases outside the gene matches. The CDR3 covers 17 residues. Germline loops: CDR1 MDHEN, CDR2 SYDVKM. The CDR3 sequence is CASSYVGQGSYNSPLHF. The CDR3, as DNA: TGTGCCAGCAGCTACGTGGGACAGGGGTCCTATAATTCACCCCTCCACTTT. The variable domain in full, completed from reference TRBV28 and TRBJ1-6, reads DVKVTQSSRYLVKRTGEKVFLECVQDMDHENMFWYRQDPGLGLRLIYFSYDVKMKEKGDIPEGYSVSREKKERFSLILESASTNQTSMYLCASSYVGQGSYNSPLHFGNGTRLTVT.

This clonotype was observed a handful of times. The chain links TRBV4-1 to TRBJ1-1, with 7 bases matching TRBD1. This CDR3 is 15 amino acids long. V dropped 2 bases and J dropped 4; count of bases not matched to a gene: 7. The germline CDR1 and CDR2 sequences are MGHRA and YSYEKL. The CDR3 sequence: CASSQLGQAGTEAFF. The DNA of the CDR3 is TGCGCCAGCAGCCAACTAGGACAGGCGGGCACTGAAGCTTTCTTT.

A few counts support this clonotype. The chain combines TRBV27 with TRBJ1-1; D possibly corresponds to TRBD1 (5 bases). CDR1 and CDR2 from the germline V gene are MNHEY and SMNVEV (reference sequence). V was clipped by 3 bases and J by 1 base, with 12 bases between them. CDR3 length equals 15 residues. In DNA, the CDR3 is TGTGCCAGCAGTTTGACGGGACGGGGGAACACTGAAGCTTTCTTT. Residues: CASSLTGRGNTEAFF.

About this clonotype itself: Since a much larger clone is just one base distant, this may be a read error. The CDR3: CACSAGASGYYEQYF. The CDR3 coding sequence is TGCGCCTGCAGTGCGGGGGCTAGCGGTTACTACGAGCAGTACTTC. The chain has TRBV10-1 and TRBJ2-7, with D maybe TRBD2 (7 bases). CDR3 length equals 15 residues. The V gene's germline CDR1 is WNHNN and CDR2 SYGVQD (reference sequence).

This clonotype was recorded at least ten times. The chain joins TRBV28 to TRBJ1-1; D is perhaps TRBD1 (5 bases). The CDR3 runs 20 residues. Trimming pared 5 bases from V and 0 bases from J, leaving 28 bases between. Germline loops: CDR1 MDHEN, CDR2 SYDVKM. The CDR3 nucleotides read TGTGCCAGCAGTCCCTCCCCGACAGTCATAGGTACGAGTATGAACACTGAAGCTTTCTTT. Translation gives CASSPSPTVIGTSMNTEAFF.

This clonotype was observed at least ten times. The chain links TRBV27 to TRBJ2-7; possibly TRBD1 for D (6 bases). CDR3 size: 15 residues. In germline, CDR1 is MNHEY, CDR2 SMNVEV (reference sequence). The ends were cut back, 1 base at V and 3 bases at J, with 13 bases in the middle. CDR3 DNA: TGTGCCAGCAGTTTATATCCAGGGGAAGGCTACGAGCAGTACTTC. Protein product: CASSLYPGEGYEQYF.

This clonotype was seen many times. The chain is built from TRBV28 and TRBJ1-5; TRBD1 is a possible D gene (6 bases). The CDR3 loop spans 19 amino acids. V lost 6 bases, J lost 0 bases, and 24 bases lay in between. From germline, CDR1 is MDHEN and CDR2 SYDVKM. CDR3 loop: CASSPRGRQIRSSNQPQHF. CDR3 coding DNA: TGTGCCAGCAGCCCTCGGGGGCGTCAAATACGATCTAGCAATCAGCCCCAGCATTTT. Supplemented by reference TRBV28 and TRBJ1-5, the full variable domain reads DVKVTQSSRYLVKRTGEKVFLECVQDMDHENMFWYRQDPGLGLRLIYFSYDVKMKEKGDIPEGYSVSREKKERFSLILESASTNQTSMYLCASSPRGRQIRSSNQPQHFGDGTRLSIL.

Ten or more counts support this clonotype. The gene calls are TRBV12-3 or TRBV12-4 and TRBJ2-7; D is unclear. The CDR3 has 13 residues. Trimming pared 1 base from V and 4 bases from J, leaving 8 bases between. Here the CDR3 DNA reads TGTGCCAGCAGTTTAGTTCTGGAATACGAGCAGTACTTC. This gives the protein CASSLVLEYEQYF.

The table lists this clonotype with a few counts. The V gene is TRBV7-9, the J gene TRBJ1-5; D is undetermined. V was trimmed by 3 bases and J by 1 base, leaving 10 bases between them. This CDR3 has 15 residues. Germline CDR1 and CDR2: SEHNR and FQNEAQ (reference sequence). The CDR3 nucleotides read TGTGCCAGCAGCTTTTCCGGGCAAAGCAATCAGCCCCAGCATTTT. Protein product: CASSFSGQSNQPQHF.

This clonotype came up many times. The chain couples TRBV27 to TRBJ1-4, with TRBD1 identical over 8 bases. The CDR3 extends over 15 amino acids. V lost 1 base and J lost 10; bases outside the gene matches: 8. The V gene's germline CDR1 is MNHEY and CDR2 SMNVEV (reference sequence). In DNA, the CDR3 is TGTGCCAGCAGTTTATTCGGACAGGGAGGTGGAAAACTGTTTTTT. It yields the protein CASSLFGQGGGKLFF.

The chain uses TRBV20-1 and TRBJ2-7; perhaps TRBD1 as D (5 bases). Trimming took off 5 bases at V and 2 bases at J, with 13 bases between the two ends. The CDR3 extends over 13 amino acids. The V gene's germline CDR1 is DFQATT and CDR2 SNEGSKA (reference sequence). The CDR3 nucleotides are TGCAGTGCTGTGATAGGGGATCCCTACGAGCAGTACTTC. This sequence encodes CSAVIGDPYEQYF.

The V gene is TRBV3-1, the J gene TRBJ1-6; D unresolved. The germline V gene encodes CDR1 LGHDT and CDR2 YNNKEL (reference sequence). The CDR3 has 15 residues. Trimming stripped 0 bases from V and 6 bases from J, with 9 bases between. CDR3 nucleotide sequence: TGTGCCAGCAGCCAAGACAACAGTGTTAATTCACCCCTCCACTTT. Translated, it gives CASSQDNSVNSPLHF.